The source of this T cell receptor beta chain is a study of T-cell reconstitution after alpha-beta-depleted transplantation in children. The authors prepared the TCRbeta library with unique molecular identifiers. TCRdb reanalysed the PCR reads using MiXCR and keeps one entry per CDR3 protein. The sample lists about 980,000 distinct CDR3 sequences, less than 30% occurring once. CDR1 is SNHLY and CDR2 is FYNNEI in the germline V gene. The CDR3 is 15 residues long. With V trimmed by 6 bases and J by 4 bases, 7 bases remained unmatched. General study findings and limits: Some patients' high day-60 TCRbeta diversity was attributed to recipient cells surviving conditioning.

As for this clonotype: Its antigen is unidentified.

The rearrangement joins TRBV2 to TRBJ1-5; 9 bases match TRBD1. This specimen consisted of PBMCs, mostly from graft donor cells, obtained 360 days after TCRalphabeta/CD19-depleted stem cell transplant. The TCR was taken from a boy under two years old who had a stem cell transplant for SCID, so the T cells may come from the graft donor. For the CDR3, the DNA is TGTGCCAGCAGATCACAGGGGGCAGGTAATCAGCCCCAGCATTTT. It codes for CASRSQGAGNQPQHF.